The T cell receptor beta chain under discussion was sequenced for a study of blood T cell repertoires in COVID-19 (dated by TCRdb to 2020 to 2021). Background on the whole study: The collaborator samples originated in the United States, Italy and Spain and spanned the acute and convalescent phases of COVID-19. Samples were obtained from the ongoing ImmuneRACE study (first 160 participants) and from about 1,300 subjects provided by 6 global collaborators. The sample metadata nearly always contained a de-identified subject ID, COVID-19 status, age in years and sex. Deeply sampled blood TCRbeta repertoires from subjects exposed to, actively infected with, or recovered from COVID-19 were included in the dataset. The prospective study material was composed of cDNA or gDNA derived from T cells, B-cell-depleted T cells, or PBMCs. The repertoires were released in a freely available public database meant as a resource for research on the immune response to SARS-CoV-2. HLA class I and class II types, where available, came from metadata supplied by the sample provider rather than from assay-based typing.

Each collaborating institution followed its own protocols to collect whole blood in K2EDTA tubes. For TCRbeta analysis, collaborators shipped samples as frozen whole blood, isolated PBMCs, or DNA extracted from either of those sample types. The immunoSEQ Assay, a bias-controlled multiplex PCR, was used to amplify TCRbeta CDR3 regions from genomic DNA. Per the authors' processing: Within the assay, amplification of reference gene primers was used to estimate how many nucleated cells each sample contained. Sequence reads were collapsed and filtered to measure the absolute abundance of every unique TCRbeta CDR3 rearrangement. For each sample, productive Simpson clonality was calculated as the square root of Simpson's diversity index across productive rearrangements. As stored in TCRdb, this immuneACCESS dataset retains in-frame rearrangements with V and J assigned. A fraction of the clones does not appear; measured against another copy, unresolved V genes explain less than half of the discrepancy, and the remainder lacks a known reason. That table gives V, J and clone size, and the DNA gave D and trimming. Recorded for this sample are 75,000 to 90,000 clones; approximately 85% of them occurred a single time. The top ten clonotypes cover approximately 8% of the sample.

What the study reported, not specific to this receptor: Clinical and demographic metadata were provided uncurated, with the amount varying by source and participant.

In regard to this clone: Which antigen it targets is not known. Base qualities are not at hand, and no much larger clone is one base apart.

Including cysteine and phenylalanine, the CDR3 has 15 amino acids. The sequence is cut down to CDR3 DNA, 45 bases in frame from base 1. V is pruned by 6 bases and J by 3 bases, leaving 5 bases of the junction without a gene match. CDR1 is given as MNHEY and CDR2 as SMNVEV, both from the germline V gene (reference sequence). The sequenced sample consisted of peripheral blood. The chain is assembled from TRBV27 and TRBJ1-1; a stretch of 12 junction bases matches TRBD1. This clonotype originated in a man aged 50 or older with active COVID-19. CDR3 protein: CASRRDRGQDTEAFF. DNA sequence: TGTGCCAGCAGGAGGGACAGGGGGCAGGACACTGAAGCTTTCTTT.